A single sample is the source of the 7 T cell receptor beta chains below, sequenced in a study of CD8 T cells in Susac syndrome. Reverse transcription of 0.5 to 1 ug RNA was performed with random hexamers. TCRdb recomputed calls from the immunoSEQ multiplex PCR reads with MiXCR, one row per CDR3 protein. This table holds roughly 200,000 distinct CDR3 sequences, around 94% found once. Sequencing input: CD4+ T cells from PBMCs. The receptors come from a human donor with Susac syndrome.

This sequence joins TRBV12-3 or TRBV12-4 and TRBJ2-2; D gene uncertain. The CDR3 spans 11 residues. Trimming pared 5 bases from V and 13 bases from J, leaving 11 bases between. The chain's CDR3 is CASSDSKGLFF. The CDR3, as DNA: TGTGCCAGCAGTGATTCTAAGGGGCTGTTTTTT.

The chain uses TRBV19 and TRBJ2-1; 16 nucleotides line up with TRBD2. The CDR3 extends over 15 amino acids. The junction had 3 bases not matched to a gene; V was cut back by 5 bases and J by 8 bases. CDR1 and CDR2 from the germline V gene are LNHDA and SQIVND (reference sequence). In nucleotides, the CDR3 is TGTGCCAGTAGTGCGGGACTAGCGGGGGGGGATGAGCAGTTCTTC. This encodes CASSAGLAGGDEQFF.

The chain links TRBV7-9 to TRBJ1-5; possibly TRBD1 for D (5 bases). The CDR3 spans 14 residues. Between the trimmed V and J ends, which lost 6 bases and 0 bases, there was a span of 9 bases. Germline V gene data show CDR1 as SEHNR and CDR2 as FQNEAQ (reference sequence). The CDR3 DNA follows: TGTGCCAGCAGTTGGGGGTATAGCAATCAGCCCCAGCATTTT. Its protein product is CASSWGYSNQPQHF.

The CDR3 loop is CQAFTGTSYGYTF. For the CDR3, the DNA is TGCCAGGCGTTTACAGGGACCTCCTATGGCTACACCTTC. V gene TRBV29-1 combines with J gene TRBJ1-2; D is possibly TRBD1 (6 bases). The CDR3 is 13 amino acids. In germline, CDR1 is SQVTM, CDR2 ANQGSEA.

CDR3 DNA sequence: TGCAGTGCTCCGGGGACAGGGGGCGATGAGCAGTTCTTC. Residues: CSAPGTGGDEQFF. J is TRBJ2-1 and V is TRBV20-1; 12 bases fit TRBD1. CDR1 and CDR2 (germline): DFQATT, SNEGSKA (reference sequence). This CDR3 contains 13 residues. V was pared by 5 bases and J by 8 bases, with 4 bases of the junction left unmatched.

J is TRBJ2-7 and V is TRBV28, with 9 bases lining up with TRBD1. This CDR3 is 14 amino acids long. CDR1 is MDHEN, CDR2 SYDVKM, per germline. V lost 1 base to trimming and J lost 5 bases; unmatched junction nucleotides: 3. CDR3 protein: CASSLLDRGHEQYF. The CDR3 DNA reads TGTGCCAGCAGTTTATTGGACAGGGGCCACGAGCAGTACTTC. The whole variable domain, filled in from reference TRBV28 and TRBJ2-7, reads DVKVTQSSRYLVKRTGEKVFLECVQDMDHENMFWYRQDPGLGLRLIYFSYDVKMKEKGDIPEGYSVSREKKERFSLILESASTNQTSMYLCASSLLDRGHEQYFGPGTRLTVT.

The rearrangement links TRBV6-2 or TRBV6-3 to TRBJ2-1; D gene ambiguous. Germline CDR1 MNHEY, CDR2 SVGEGT. Trimming shortened V by 2 bases and J by 0 bases, and 2 bases separated the two germline ends. The CDR3 spans 13 residues. CDR3: CASSYDSYNEQFF. As DNA, the CDR3 is TGTGCCAGCAGTTACGACTCCTACAATGAGCAGTTCTTC.